What follows are 18 T cell receptor beta chains derived from one specimen sequenced in a study of T cells in Graves' hyperthyroidism and ophthalmopathy. TCR beta CDR3 sequences were amplified from RNA transcripts. Initially, a first-round RT-PCR of the TCR CDR3 employed the HTBI primer set. TCRdb re-derived calls from the multiplex PCR reads in MiXCR, one entry per CDR3 protein. Of about 560,000 distinct CDR3 sequences in the sample, approximately 15% are singletons; the top ten hold about 18%. Sequenced material: blood. These TCRs come from a woman aged 18 to 35 with Graves' hyperthyroidism.

This clonotype was seen more than once but under ten times. The CDR3 reads CASSFGRQLDVYEQYF. DNA for the CDR3: TGTGCCAGCAGCTTTGGAAGACAGCTAGACGTATACGAGCAGTACTTC. The chain employs TRBV5-6 and TRBJ2-7; possible D gene TRBD1, 5 bases. V lost 2 bases and J 4 bases, leaving 19 bases between the germline ends. The CDR3 contains 16 residues. Germline V lookup: CDR1 SGHDT, CDR2 YYEEEE.

The sample holds a few counts of this clonotype. This sequence joins TRBV3-1 and TRBJ2-1; 8 positions match TRBD2. Trimming at V came to 5 bases and at J to 10 bases, leaving 1 base not matched to a gene. The germline gives CDR1 LGHDT, CDR2 YNNKEL (reference sequence). This CDR3 is 11 amino acids long. The CDR3 DNA is TGTGCCAGCAGCGAGCGGGGGGAGCAGTTCTTC. Protein sequence: CASSERGEQFF.

This clonotype was recorded many times. CDR3 amino acids: CASSPQADNYGYTF. In nucleotides, the CDR3 is TGTGCCAGCTCACCACAGGCGGATAACTATGGCTACACCTTC. The chain couples TRBV18 to TRBJ1-2; D unclear. This CDR3 spans 14 amino acids. Trimming removed 1 base at V and 1 base at J, with 7 bases between. Germline V lookup: CDR1 KGHSH, CDR2 LQKENI.

This clonotype was recorded many times. This chain joins TRBV28 and TRBJ2-1, with 7 positions matching TRBD2. Unmatched junction bases numbered 9, after V lost 1 base and J lost 3 bases. This CDR3 contains 17 residues. Germline V gene data show CDR1 as MDHEN and CDR2 as SYDVKM. In DNA, the CDR3 is TGTGCCAGCAGTTTATATGTGCGGGAGTATAGCTACAATGAGCAGTTCTTC. Translated, it gives CASSLYVREYSYNEQFF.

This clonotype was picked up many times. The chain is built from TRBV6-5 and TRBJ2-5, with 7 nucleotides matching TRBD1. This CDR3 spans 17 amino acids. Germline values: CDR1 MNHEY, CDR2 SVGAGI. The J segment lost 1 base and the V segment lost 0 bases, leaving 8 bases of the junction unmatched. The CDR3 nucleotides read TGTGCCAGCAGTTACTCATCGGGACAGAACTTCCAAGAGACCCAGTACTTC. Amino acids: CASSYSSGQNFQETQYF.

V gene TRBV6-5 combines with J gene TRBJ2-1, with TRBD1 as a possible D gene (7 bases). Trimming shortened V by 5 bases and J by 12 bases, and 11 bases separated the two germline ends. The CDR3 is 11 amino acids. Germline values: CDR1 MNHEY, CDR2 SVGAGI. Written as DNA, the CDR3 is TGTGCCAGCAGTCACCAGGGGGGGCAGTTCTTC. As protein: CASSHQGGQFF.

This chain links TRBV5-4 with TRBJ1-6; possible D gene TRBD1, 5 bases. This CDR3 region has 15 residues. Germline CDR1 reads SGHNT; CDR2 reads YYREEE (reference sequence). V was cut by 0 bases and J by 10 bases, with 14 bases left in between. This CDR3 is CASSLDWQGDSPLHF. The DNA of the CDR3 is TGTGCCAGCAGCTTGGATTGGCAGGGAGACTCACCCCTCCACTTT. Combining the CDR3 with reference TRBV5-4 and TRBJ1-6 gives the whole variable domain ETGVTQSPTHLIKTRGQQVTLRCSSQSGHNTVSWYQQALGQGPQFIFQYYREEENGRGNFPPRFSGLQFPNYSSELNVNALELDDSALYLCASSLDWQGDSPLHFGNGTRLTVT.

This clonotype was detected a few times. V and J are TRBV20-1 and TRBJ2-6; D tentatively reads TRBD1 or TRBD2 (5 bases each). Trimming stripped 3 bases from V and 2 bases from J, with 14 bases between. Germline V CDR1 and CDR2: DFQATT, SNEGSKA (reference sequence). The CDR3 is 16 residues long. The CDR3 region is CSASDTGATGANVLTF. The CDR3 region has the DNA TGCAGTGCTAGCGACACCGGGGCGACTGGGGCCAACGTCCTGACTTTC.

This clonotype was seen ten or more times. The chain joins TRBV7-6 to TRBJ2-3, with 7 bases identical to TRBD2. Germline trimming cut 1 base from V and 6 bases from J; bases unmatched to any gene: 10. The CDR3 is 16 residues long. CDR1 SGHVS and CDR2 FNYEAQ come from the germline V gene. CDR3 coding DNA: TGTGCCAGCAGCTTAGTGGCGGGGGTTAATTCGGATACGCAGTATTTT. Protein sequence: CASSLVAGVNSDTQYF.

This clonotype was counted between two and nine times. The chain links TRBV6-1 to TRBJ1-2; TRBD1 is a possible D gene (5 bases). V lost 5 bases to trimming and J lost 3 bases, with 16 bases between them. The germline V gene has CDR1 MNHNS and CDR2 SASEGT. The CDR3 is 15 residues long. CDR3 residues: CASSPSPGIHYGYTF. CDR3 coding DNA: TGTGCCAGCAGTCCTTCCCCAGGGATTCACTATGGCTACACCTTC.

The sample holds a few counts of this clonotype. The chain recombines TRBV11-3 with TRBJ1-3; tentatively, D is TRBD1 (6 bases). The V end was cut by 2 bases, the J end by 2 bases, with 13 bases between. The germline gives CDR1 SGHNT, CDR2 YENEEA. This CDR3 is 16 amino acids long. The CDR3 DNA reads TGTGCCAGCAGCTTACAAGCAGGGGTCACTGGAAACACCATATATTTT. Protein: CASSLQAGVTGNTIYF.

This clonotype was observed many times. The rearrangement joins TRBV20-1 to TRBJ2-7, with TRBD1 as a possible D gene (7 bases). The CDR3 is made up of 14 amino acids. V was trimmed by 6 bases and J by 4 bases, leaving 19 bases between them. Germline loops: CDR1 DFQATT, CDR2 SNEGSKA (reference sequence). The CDR3 protein is CSAARQGGKYEQYF. CDR3 sequence (DNA): TGCAGTGCCGCACGACAGGGAGGAAAGTACGAGCAGTACTTC.

The chain carries TRBV20-1 and TRBJ1-5; possible D gene TRBD1, 5 bases. The CDR3 sequence is 13 residues long. Germline loops: CDR1 DFQATT, CDR2 SNEGSKA (reference sequence). Trimming pared 6 bases from V and 5 bases from J, leaving 14 bases between. CDR3 loop: CSAKSAGHQPQHF. The DNA for the CDR3 is TGCAGTGCAAAAAGCGCGGGACATCAGCCCCAGCATTTT.

This clonotype was detected only a few times. The chain recombines TRBV2 with TRBJ2-3, with 7 bases lining up with TRBD2. The J segment lost 6 bases and the V segment lost 2 bases, leaving 11 bases of the junction unmatched. Germline-derived CDR1 and CDR2 are SNHLY and FYNNEI. CDR3 length equals 16 residues. CDR3: CASSESGTTPRDTQYF. The CDR3 DNA sequence: TGTGCCAGCAGTGAAAGCGGGACTACACCGAGGGATACGCAGTATTTT. The full variable domain, its missing parts supplied by reference TRBV2 and TRBJ2-3, is EPEVTQTPSHQVTQMGQEVILRCVPISNHLYFYWYRQILGQKVEFLVSFYNNEISEKSEIFDDQFSVERPDGSNFTLKIRSTKLEDSAMYFCASSESGTTPRDTQYFGPGTRLTVL.

This clonotype was counted only a few times. The CDR3 DNA follows: TGTGCCAGCAGTTTATATCCTAGCGTAAACGCGAACACCGGGGAGCTGTTTTTT. This sequence encodes CASSLYPSVNANTGELFF. The J gene is TRBJ2-2, the V gene TRBV12-3 or TRBV12-4, with D possibly TRBD2 on 6 matching bases. V was pared by 2 bases and J by 0 bases, with 16 bases between. This CDR3 has 18 amino acids.

This clonotype has just a few counts. V and J are TRBV11-3 and TRBJ1-1; 10 nucleotides line up with TRBD1. This CDR3 spans 12 amino acids. With V trimmed by 2 bases and J by 13 bases, 4 bases remained unmatched. CDR1 and CDR2 from the germline V gene are SGHNT and YENEEA. Here the CDR3 DNA reads TGTGCCAGCAGCTTATCCGGGACAGGGGTTTTCTTT. It yields the protein CASSLSGTGVFF.

The CDR3: CASSIQGGSYNEQFF. The CDR3 nucleotides read TGTGCCAGTAGTATTCAGGGGGGCTCCTACAATGAGCAGTTCTTC. The chain uses TRBV19 and TRBJ2-1, with a possible D match to TRBD1 (7 bases). Trimming left V 3 bases short and J 0 bases short, with 9 bases between. Germline loops: CDR1 LNHDA, CDR2 SQIVND (reference sequence). The CDR3 covers 15 residues.

The table lists this clonotype with a few counts. This sequence joins TRBV10-3 and TRBJ2-2; D perhaps matches TRBD1 (5 bases). V lost 6 bases and J 5 bases, leaving 10 bases between the germline ends. Per germline, CDR1 ENHRY and CDR2 SYGVKD. The CDR3 consists of 13 residues. The CDR3 sequence: CAIRGRETGELFF. In DNA, the CDR3 is TGTGCCATCAGGGGGCGCGAAACCGGGGAGCTGTTTTTT.